One and the same sample provided the 5 T cell receptor beta chains below, sequenced in a study of cytomegalovirus exposure and HLA in healthy donors. The PCR had 60 Vbeta and 13 Jbeta primers. Here immunoSEQ multiplex PCR was the method, and the copy in TCRdb shows in-frame clones only, minus some. The sample contains roughly 80,000 clones, under 80% of which appear only once. Sequenced sample: PBMCs. The receptors were sampled from a woman aged 45-60 years in good health and CMV-seropositive.

V is TRBV5-5 and J is TRBJ1-5; D perhaps matches TRBD1 (6 bases). From germline, CDR1 is SGHKS and CDR2 YYEKEE (reference sequence). This CDR3 comprises 15 residues. The ends were cut back, 5 bases at V and 1 base at J, with 13 bases in the middle. CDR3 sequence reads: CASSPTGRSNQPQHF. In DNA form, the CDR3 reads TGTGCCAGCAGTCCCACAGGGAGAAGCAATCAGCCCCAGCATTTT.

The chain carries TRBV5-1 and TRBJ1-6; the match to TRBD1 covers 7 bases. There are 16 residues in the CDR3. The germline V gene has CDR1 SGHRS and CDR2 YFSETQ. The V and J ends lost 3 bases and 10 bases, in that order; junction bases with no gene match: 13. This CDR3 is CASSSIGQAPGSPLHF. In DNA, the CDR3 is TGCGCCAGCAGCTCAATAGGACAGGCCCCAGGGTCACCCCTCCACTTT.

This clone turned up a few times. This chain uses TRBV28 with TRBJ2-5; a possible D gene is TRBD2 (6 bases). CDR3 length: 13 amino acids. The germline gives CDR1 MDHEN, CDR2 SYDVKM. V was trimmed by 8 bases and J by 1 base, leaving 11 bases between them. The CDR3: CASLEGAQETQYF. CDR3 DNA sequence: TGTGCCAGCTTGGAGGGAGCCCAAGAGACCCAGTACTTC. Drawing the rest from reference TRBV28 and TRBJ2-5, the complete variable domain is DVKVTQSSRYLVKRTGEKVFLECVQDMDHENMFWYRQDPGLGLRLIYFSYDVKMKEKGDIPEGYSVSREKKERFSLILESASTNQTSMYLCASLEGAQETQYFGPGTRLLVL.

The chain uses TRBV2 and TRBJ2-3; 7 nucleotides match TRBD1. CDR3 length: 15 amino acids. The ends lost 9 bases at V and 4 bases at J; junction bases unmatched: 13. The germline CDR1 and CDR2 sequences are SNHLY and FYNNEI. CDR3 nucleotides: TGTGCCAGGAGAAAGACAGGGAAATTCCCAGATACGCAGTATTTT. This encodes CARRKTGKFPDTQYF.

The CDR3 DNA sequence: TGTGCCAGTAGTAGGACAGCCCAGTCCGGGGAGCTGTTTTTT. This sequence encodes CASSRTAQSGELFF. The V call is TRBV19, the J call TRBJ2-2; D might be TRBD1 (6 bases). Trimming took off 4 bases at V and 6 bases at J, with 12 bases between the two ends. CDR1 is LNHDA, CDR2 SQIVND, per germline (reference sequence). CDR3 length equals 14 residues.